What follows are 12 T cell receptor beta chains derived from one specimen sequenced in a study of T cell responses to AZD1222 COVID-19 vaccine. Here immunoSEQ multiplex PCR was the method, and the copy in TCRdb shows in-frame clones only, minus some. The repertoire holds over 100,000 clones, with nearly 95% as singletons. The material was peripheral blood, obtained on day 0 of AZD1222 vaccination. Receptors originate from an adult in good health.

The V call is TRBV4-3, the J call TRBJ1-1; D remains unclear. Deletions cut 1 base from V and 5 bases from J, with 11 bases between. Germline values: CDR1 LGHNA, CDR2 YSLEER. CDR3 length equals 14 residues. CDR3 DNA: TGCGCCAGCAGCCAAGGCGGGTTGAGGACTGAAGCTTTCTTT. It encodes CASSQGGLRTEAFF.

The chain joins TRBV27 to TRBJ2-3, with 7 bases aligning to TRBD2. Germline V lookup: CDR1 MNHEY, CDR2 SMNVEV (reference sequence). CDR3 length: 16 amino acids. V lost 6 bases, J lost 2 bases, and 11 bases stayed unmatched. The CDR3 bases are TGTGCCAGCAGCAGATTTAGGCGGGAGCCCACAGATACGCAGTATTTT. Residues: CASSRFRREPTDTQYF.

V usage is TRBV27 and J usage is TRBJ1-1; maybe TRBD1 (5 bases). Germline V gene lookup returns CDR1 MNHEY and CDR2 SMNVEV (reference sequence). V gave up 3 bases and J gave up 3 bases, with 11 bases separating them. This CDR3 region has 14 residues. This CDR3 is CASSFGGGYTEAFF. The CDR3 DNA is TGTGCCAGCAGTTTTGGGGGGGGGTACACTGAAGCTTTCTTT.

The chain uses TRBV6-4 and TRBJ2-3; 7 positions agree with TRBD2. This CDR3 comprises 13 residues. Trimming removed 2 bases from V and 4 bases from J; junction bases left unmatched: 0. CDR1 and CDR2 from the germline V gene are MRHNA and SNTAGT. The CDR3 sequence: CASSDGRADTQYF. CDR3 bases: TGTGCCAGCAGTGACGGGAGGGCAGATACGCAGTATTTT.

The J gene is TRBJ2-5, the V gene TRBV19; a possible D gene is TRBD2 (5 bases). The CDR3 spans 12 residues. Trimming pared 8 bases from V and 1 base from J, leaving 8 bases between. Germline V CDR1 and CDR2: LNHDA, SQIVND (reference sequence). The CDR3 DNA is TGTGCCAGTGCGGGCGTCCAAGAGACCCAGTACTTC. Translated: CASAGVQETQYF.

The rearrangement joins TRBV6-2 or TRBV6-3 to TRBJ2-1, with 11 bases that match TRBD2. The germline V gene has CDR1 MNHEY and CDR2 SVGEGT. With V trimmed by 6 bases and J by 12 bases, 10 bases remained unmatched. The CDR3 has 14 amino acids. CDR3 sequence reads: CASSPGTSGEGQFF. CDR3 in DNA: TGTGCCAGCAGCCCCGGGACTAGCGGAGAGGGGCAGTTCTTC.

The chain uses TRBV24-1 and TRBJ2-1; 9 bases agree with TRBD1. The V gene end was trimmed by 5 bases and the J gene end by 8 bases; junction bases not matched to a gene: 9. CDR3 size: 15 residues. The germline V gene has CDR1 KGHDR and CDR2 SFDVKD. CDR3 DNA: TGTGCCACCAGTGCCCCGGGACAGGGTACAGATGAGCAGTTCTTC. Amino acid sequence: CATSAPGQGTDEQFF.

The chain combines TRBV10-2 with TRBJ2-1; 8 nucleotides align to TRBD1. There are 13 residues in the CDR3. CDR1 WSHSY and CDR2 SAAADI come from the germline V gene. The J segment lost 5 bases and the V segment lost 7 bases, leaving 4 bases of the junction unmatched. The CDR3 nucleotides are TGCGCCAGCAAGGACAGGGTGGACAATGAGCAGTTCTTC. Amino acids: CASKDRVDNEQFF.

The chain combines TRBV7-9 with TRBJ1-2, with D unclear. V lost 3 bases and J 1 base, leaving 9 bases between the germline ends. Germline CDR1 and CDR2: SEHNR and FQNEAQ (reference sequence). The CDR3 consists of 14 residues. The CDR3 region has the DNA TGTGCCAGCAGCTTCCCGGGAATTAACTATGGCTACACCTTC. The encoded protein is CASSFPGINYGYTF.

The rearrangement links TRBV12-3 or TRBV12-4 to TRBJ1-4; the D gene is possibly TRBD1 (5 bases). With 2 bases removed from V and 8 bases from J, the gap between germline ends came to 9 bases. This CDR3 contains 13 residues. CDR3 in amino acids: CASSLQGPEKLFF. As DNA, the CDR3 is TGTGCCAGCAGTTTACAGGGACCGGAAAAACTGTTTTTT.

CDR3 nucleotides: TGTGCCAGCAGCCAATGGCCCCTAAGGGGGAGTTATTCTAACTATGGCTACACCTTC. This encodes CASSQWPLRGSYSNYGYTF. The chain links TRBV3-1 (or the pseudogene TRBV3-2) to TRBJ1-2, with D possibly TRBD1 on 6 matching bases. This CDR3 is 19 amino acids long. Germline V gene data show CDR1 as LGHDT and CDR2 as YNNKEL (reference sequence). The ends were cut back, 2 bases at V and 0 bases at J, with 22 bases in the middle.

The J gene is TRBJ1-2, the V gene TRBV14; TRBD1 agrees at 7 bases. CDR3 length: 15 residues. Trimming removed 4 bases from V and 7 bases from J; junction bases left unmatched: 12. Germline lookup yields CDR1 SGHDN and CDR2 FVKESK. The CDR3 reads CASSPRTTGRLGYTF. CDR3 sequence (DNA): TGTGCCAGCAGCCCCCGGACGACAGGGAGGCTTGGCTACACCTTC.